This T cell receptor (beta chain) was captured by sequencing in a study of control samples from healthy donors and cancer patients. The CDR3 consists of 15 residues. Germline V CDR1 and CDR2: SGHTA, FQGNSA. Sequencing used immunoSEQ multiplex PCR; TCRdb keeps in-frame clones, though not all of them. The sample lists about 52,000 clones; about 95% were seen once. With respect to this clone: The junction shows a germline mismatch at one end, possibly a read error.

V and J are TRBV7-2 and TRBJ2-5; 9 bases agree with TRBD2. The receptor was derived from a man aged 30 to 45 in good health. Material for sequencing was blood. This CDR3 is CASSPQGGLAGLQDF. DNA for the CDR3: TGTGCCAGCAGCCCGCAGGGGGGGCTAGCGGGACTGCAAGACTTC.